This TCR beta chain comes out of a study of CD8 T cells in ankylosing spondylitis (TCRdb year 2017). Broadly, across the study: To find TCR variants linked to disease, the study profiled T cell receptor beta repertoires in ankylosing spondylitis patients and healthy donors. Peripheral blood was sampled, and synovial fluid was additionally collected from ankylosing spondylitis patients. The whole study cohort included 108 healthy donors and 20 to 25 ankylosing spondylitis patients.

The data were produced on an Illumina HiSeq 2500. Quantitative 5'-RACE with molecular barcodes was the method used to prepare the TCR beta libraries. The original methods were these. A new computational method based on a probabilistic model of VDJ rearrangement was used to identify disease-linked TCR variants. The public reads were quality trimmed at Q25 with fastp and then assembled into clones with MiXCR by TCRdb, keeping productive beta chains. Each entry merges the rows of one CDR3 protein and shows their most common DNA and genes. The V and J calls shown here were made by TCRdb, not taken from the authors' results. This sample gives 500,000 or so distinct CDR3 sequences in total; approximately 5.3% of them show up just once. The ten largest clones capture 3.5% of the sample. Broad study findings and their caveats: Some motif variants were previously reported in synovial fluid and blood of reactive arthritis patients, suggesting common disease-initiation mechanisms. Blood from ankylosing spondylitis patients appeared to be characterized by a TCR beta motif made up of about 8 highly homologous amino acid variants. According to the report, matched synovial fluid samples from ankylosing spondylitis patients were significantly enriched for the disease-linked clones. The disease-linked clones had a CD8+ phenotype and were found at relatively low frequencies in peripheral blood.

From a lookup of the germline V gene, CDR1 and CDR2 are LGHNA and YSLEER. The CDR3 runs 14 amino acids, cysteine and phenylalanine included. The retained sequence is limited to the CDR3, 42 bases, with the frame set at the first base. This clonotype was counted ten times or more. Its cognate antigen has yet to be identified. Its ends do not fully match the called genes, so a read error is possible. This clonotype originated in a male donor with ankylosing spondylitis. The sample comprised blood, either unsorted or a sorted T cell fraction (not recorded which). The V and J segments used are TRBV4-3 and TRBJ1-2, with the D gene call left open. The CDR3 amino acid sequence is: CASSQPMAPYSYTF. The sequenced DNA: TGCGCCAGCAGCCAACCAATGGCCCCCTATAGCTACACCTTC.